This paragraph covers one T cell receptor beta chain sequence. The junction differs from germline at one of its ends, possibly a read error. Germline V CDR1 and CDR2: SGHRS, YFSETQ. The CDR3 length is 14 residues. The entry originates in a study of shared clonotypes between healthy human individuals. The assay was immunoSEQ multiplex PCR, and TCRdb's table has in-frame clones only and misses some. Seen here are over 1.4 million clones, roughly 97% observed once, and the top ten hold roughly 1.1%. Splitting the CD4+ cells yielded a CD45RA+ naive subset and a CD45RA-negative memory subset. This chain links TRBV5-1 with TRBJ1-1; D uncertain. The source is a man between 25 and 39 years old in good health. Sequencing used naive CD4+ T cells sorted from blood. Subset denoted: CD45RA+ positively selected. The CDR3 nucleotides are TGCGCCAGCAGCTTGTGGCAGCGAGGCACTGGAGCTTTCTTT. It is translated as CASSLWQRGTGAFF.